This is a list of T cell receptor beta chains from one sample in a study of shared clonotypes between healthy human individuals. Sequenced by immunoSEQ multiplex PCR; TCRdb stores in-frame clones only, minus some. The table shows hundreds of thousands of clones, with about 96% occurring only once. The sample consisted of naive CD8+ T cells sorted from blood. The receptors stem from a man between 25 and 39 years old in good health. Each CDR3 is given with its conserved first and last residue. The order of the fields is clone size, D gene, V gene, J gene, CDR3 protein, CDR3 DNA. A D gene is named only where the DNA matches it firmly. Rows may omit the clone size; those that give it use once, few, many or a size class.

once	NA	TRBV4-1	TRBJ2-3	CASSPVPHTDTQYF	TGCGCCAGCAGCCCGGTCCCCCACACAGATACGCAGTATTTT
NA	TRBD1	TRBV6-5	TRBJ1-2	CASSGQGAQNYGYTF	TGTGCCAGCAGTGGACAGGGGGCGCAAAACTATGGCTACACCTTC
NA	NA	TRBV7-9	TRBJ1-2	CASSLAGSGYTF	TGTGCCAGCAGCTTAGCTGGGTCCGGCTACACCTTC
NA	NA	TRBV6-1	TRBJ1-1	CASSEAGGNTEAFF	TGTGCCAGCAGTGAAGCTGGGGGGAACACTGAAGCTTTCTTT
NA	NA	TRBV2	TRBJ2-7	CASRGQGHEQYF	TGTGCCAGCAGGGGGCAGGGTCACGAGCAGTACTTC
NA	NA	TRBV7-6	TRBJ2-7	CASSLEVSSYEQYF	TGTGCCAGCAGCTTAGAGGTCTCTTCCTACGAGCAGTACTTC
NA	TRBD2	TRBV11-2	TRBJ2-7	CASSWGTRTTYEQYF	TGTGCCAGCAGCTGGGGGACTAGGACCACCTACGAGCAGTACTTC
NA	TRBD1	TRBV4-1	TRBJ2-7	CASSQGDRGSYEQYF	TGCGCCAGCAGCCAAGGCGACAGGGGATCCTACGAGCAGTACTTC
once	NA	TRBV2	TRBJ2-5	CASSEAWETQYF	TGTGCCAGCAGTGAAGCCTGGGAGACCCAGTACTTC
once	NA	TRBV11-3	TRBJ2-3	CASSAVTGTTDTQYF	TGTGCCAGCAGCGCCGTGACGGGCACCACAGATACGCAGTATTTT
NA	NA	TRBV11-3	TRBJ2-6	CASSLPRSGANVLTF	TGTGCCAGCAGCTTACCCCGCTCTGGGGCCAACGTCCTGACTTTC
NA	NA	TRBV7-2	TRBJ2-7	CASSLGLGTLNMYF	TGTGCCAGCAGCTTAGGCTTGGGGACACTTAACATGTACTTC
NA	TRBD1	TRBV7-2	TRBJ2-5	CASSLVEGARGETQYF	TGTGCCAGCAGCTTAGTTGAGGGGGCGAGGGGAGAGACCCAGTACTTC
NA	NA	TRBV25-1	TRBJ2-1	CASSGRDPYNEQFF	TGTGCCAGCAGTGGTCGGGACCCTTACAATGAGCAGTTCTTC
NA	TRBD2	TRBV6-6	TRBJ2-7	CASTQAGGLYEQYF	TGTGCCAGCACCCAAGCGGGAGGTCTCTACGAGCAGTACTTC
NA	NA	TRBV4-1	TRBJ2-1	CASSHFLTGSHEQFF	TGCGCCAGCAGCCACTTTTTAACAGGGTCCCATGAGCAGTTCTTC
NA	TRBD2	TRBV10-3	TRBJ2-7	CAISPGLADGEQYF	TGTGCCATCAGTCCGGGACTAGCTGACGGCGAGCAGTACTTC
NA	TRBD2	TRBV15	TRBJ2-7	CATSRDRGDRRLSEQYF	TGTGCCACCAGCAGAGATCGGGGGGACCGGAGGTTATCCGAGCAGTACTTC
NA	NA	TRBV7-9	TRBJ2-7	CASSLVGSTYEQYF	TGTGCCAGCAGCTTAGTAGGCTCTACCTACGAGCAGTACTTC
NA	NA	TRBV15	TRBJ1-1	CATSRVFMNTEAFF	TGTGCCACCAGCAGAGTGTTCATGAACACTGAAGCTTTCTTT
NA	NA	TRBV25-1	TRBJ1-2	CASSKSSLGLGYTF	TGTGCCAGCAGTAAATCCTCTCTAGGTCTTGGCTACACCTTC
NA	NA	TRBV27	TRBJ2-7	CASRVLNSHRAYEQYF	TGTGCCAGCAGAGTTCTAAACTCCCACAGGGCCTACGAGCAGTACTTC
NA	NA	TRBV10-3	TRBJ2-3	CAISESRTSTDTQYF	TGTGCCATCAGTGAGTCACGAACTAGCACAGATACGCAGTATTTT
NA	TRBD1	TRBV6-5	TRBJ1-5	CASSLNRGRQPQHF	TGTGCCAGCAGTTTGAACAGGGGTAGACAGCCCCAGCATTTT
NA	TRBD2	TRBV7-9	TRBJ2-2	CASSLLAGAIGELFF	TGTGCCAGCAGCCTACTAGCGGGAGCTATCGGGGAGCTGTTTTTT
NA	TRBD2	TRBV2	TRBJ2-1	CAINSGTSGRILFF	TGTGCCATAAATTCCGGGACTAGCGGGAGAATTCTGTTCTTC
NA	TRBD2	TRBV6-5	TRBJ2-3	CASSWGTSGHTDTQYF	TGTGCCAGCAGTTGGGGGACTAGCGGGCACACAGATACGCAGTATTTT
few	NA	TRBV7-9	TRBJ2-3	CASSAPDTQYF	TGTGCCAGCAGCGCCCCAGATACGCAGTATTTT
NA	NA	TRBV15	TRBJ1-1	CATSQGIQGTNTEAFF	TGTGCCACCAGCCAGGGGATTCAAGGCACGAACACTGAAGCTTTCTTT
NA	NA	TRBV7-9	TRBJ2-5	CASSSAQGWETQYF	TGTGCCAGCAGCTCCGCACAGGGATGGGAGACCCAGTACTTC
NA	NA	TRBV5-8	TRBJ2-3	CASRMGLSTDTQYF	TGTGCCAGCAGGATGGGACTCAGCACAGATACGCAGTATTTT
NA	TRBD2	TRBV30	TRBJ2-1	CAWSVGSGRYEQFF	TGTGCCTGGAGTGTAGGTAGCGGGAGGTATGAGCAGTTCTTC
NA	TRBD2	TRBV6-5	TRBJ2-5	CASSYGLAGEETQYF	TGTGCCAGCAGTTACGGGCTAGCGGGAGAAGAGACCCAGTACTTC
once	TRBD2	TRBV27	TRBJ2-7	CASTVSGGSSYEQYF	TGTGCCAGCACTGTTAGCGGGGGTAGCTCCTACGAGCAGTACTTC
NA	NA	TRBV9	TRBJ2-3	CASSREGLGDTQYF	TGTGCCAGCAGCCGAGAGGGATTAGGAGATACGCAGTATTTT
once	NA	TRBV7-9	TRBJ2-5	CASSYQTEETQYF	TGTGCCAGCAGCTACCAGACAGAAGAGACCCAGTACTTC
NA	TRBD2	TRBV7-3	TRBJ2-7	CASSPSGSFYEQYF	TGTGCCAGCAGCCCAAGCGGGAGCTTTTACGAGCAGTACTTC
NA	NA	TRBV10-2	TRBJ2-3	CASWDLGTDTQYF	TGCGCCAGCTGGGATCTAGGCACAGATACGCAGTATTTT
once	TRBD2	TRBV5-1	TRBJ2-1	CASSLAGAAYNEQFF	TGCGCCAGCAGCTTAGCGGGAGCGGCCTACAATGAGCAGTTCTTC
NA	TRBD2	TRBV7-9	TRBJ2-7	CASSGTSGLAGNEQYF	TGTGCCAGCAGCGGTACATCTGGACTAGCGGGTAACGAGCAGTACTTC
NA	TRBD1	TRBV4-3	TRBJ1-1	CASSQFLDRENTEAFF	TGCGCCAGCAGCCAATTTCTGGACAGGGAGAACACTGAAGCTTTCTTT
NA	NA	TRBV7-2	TRBJ2-3	CASSLGGADTQYF	TGTGCCAGCAGCTTAGGGGGGGCAGATACGCAGTATTTT
NA	NA	TRBV6-5	TRBJ1-1	CASSPGVAAEAFF	TGTGCCAGCAGTCCTGGGGTGGCAGCTGAAGCTTTCTTT
NA	TRBD2	TRBV11-2	TRBJ2-3	CASSFLPSGRLTGDTQYF	TGTGCCAGCAGCTTTCTGCCTAGCGGGAGGTTGACTGGGGATACGCAGTATTTT
NA	NA	TRBV7-6	TRBJ2-1	CASSLENPNEQFF	TGTGCCAGCAGCTTAGAAAATCCCAATGAGCAGTTCTTC